This record concerns one T cell receptor beta chain sequence. This entry belongs to a study of blood T cell repertoires in COVID-19. About the study: Acute and convalescent COVID-19 samples came from the United States, Italy and Spain. In each case, the material was cDNA or gDNA derived from T cells, B-cell-depleted T cells, or PBMCs.

Germline-derived CDR1 and CDR2 are MNHNY and SVGAGI (reference sequence). Trimming removed 5 bases from V and 7 bases from J; junction bases left unmatched: 19. The CDR3 consists of 18 residues. Under the authors' procedure: Estimated nucleated cell counts came from reference gene primer amplification. Some clones are missing from TCRdb's copy, which holds only in-frame ones; the method was immunoSEQ multiplex PCR. That table gives V, J and clone size, and the DNA gave D and trimming. The top ten clones hold 20% to 25% of a sample with about 74,000 clones, roughly 85% of them seen once. The chain recombines TRBV6-6 with TRBJ2-1; 8 nucleotides align to TRBD2. This receptor was identified in a man in his fifties or sixties with acute or convalescent COVID-19. The sample was peripheral blood. Here the CDR3 DNA reads TGTGCCAGCAGTCTCCAGCTTGGGTACCGGGGGGGCAGTAATGAGCAGTTCTTC. Protein product: CASSLQLGYRGGSNEQFF.